The rows below give T cell receptor beta chains drawn from one sample of a study of blood T cell repertoires in COVID-19. Repertoires were generated with immunoSEQ multiplex PCR, while TCRdb's copy carries only in-frame clones and drops some. The repertoire holds approximately 230,000 clones, with roughly four fifths as singletons. The source material was peripheral blood. These receptors were taken from an elderly man with acute or convalescent COVID-19. CDR3s include the opening cysteine and the closing phenylalanine or tryptophan. The D gene is left open where the match is weak. Only part of the rows carry a size: once, few, many, or a class if the clone is expanded.

clone_size: -; j_call: TRBJ1-2; v_call: TRBV3-1/TRBV3-2; d_call: TRBD1; cdr3_aa: CASSPISGTGNGYTF; cdr3_nt: TGTGCCAGCAGCCCTATTTCCGGGACAGGGAATGGCTACACCTTC
clone_size: -; j_call: TRBJ2-3; v_call: TRBV9; d_call: TRBD1; cdr3_aa: CASSVTGVQGDTQYF; cdr3_nt: TGTGCCAGCAGCGTAACAGGGGTCCAAGGGGATACGCAGTATTTT
clone_size: -; j_call: TRBJ2-2; v_call: TRBV11-3; d_call: -; cdr3_aa: CASSFSTGTNTGELFF; cdr3_nt: TGTGCCAGCAGCTTTTCCACAGGGACGAACACCGGGGAGCTGTTTTTT
clone_size: -; j_call: TRBJ2-1; v_call: TRBV5-8; d_call: TRBD1; cdr3_aa: CASSLLKTGGPYNEQFF; cdr3_nt: TGTGCCAGCAGCTTGCTGAAGACAGGGGGACCCTACAATGAGCAGTTCTTC
clone_size: -; j_call: TRBJ1-2; v_call: TRBV20-1; d_call: -; cdr3_aa: CSAQRYGYTF; cdr3_nt: TGCAGTGCTCAGCGCTATGGCTACACCTTC
clone_size: once; j_call: TRBJ2-7; v_call: TRBV3-1/TRBV3-2; d_call: TRBD2; cdr3_aa: CASSPSGSYEQYF; cdr3_nt: TGTGCCAGCAGTCCTAGCGGGAGCTACGAGCAGTACTTC
clone_size: -; j_call: TRBJ1-5; v_call: TRBV5-1; d_call: -; cdr3_aa: CASSLGGGEPQHF; cdr3_nt: TGCGCCAGCAGCTTGGGGGGCGGGGAGCCCCAGCATTTT
clone_size: -; j_call: TRBJ1-4; v_call: TRBV5-1; d_call: TRBD1; cdr3_aa: CASSTGGWEKLFF; cdr3_nt: TGCGCCAGCAGCACAGGGGGCTGGGAAAAACTGTTTTTT
clone_size: -; j_call: TRBJ1-4; v_call: TRBV6-5; d_call: TRBD1; cdr3_aa: CASSYVQGSNEKLFF; cdr3_nt: TGTGCCAGCAGTTACGTACAGGGGAGTAATGAAAAACTGTTTTTT
clone_size: few; j_call: TRBJ1-6; v_call: TRBV28; d_call: TRBD1; cdr3_aa: CASSFWDRASPLHF; cdr3_nt: TGTGCCAGCAGTTTTTGGGACAGGGCATCACCCCTCCACTTT
clone_size: once; j_call: TRBJ2-5; v_call: TRBV9; d_call: -; cdr3_aa: CASSVATGGGAETQYF; cdr3_nt: TGTGCCAGCAGCGTAGCTACGGGAGGGGGCGCGGAGACCCAGTACTTC
clone_size: -; j_call: TRBJ1-5; v_call: TRBV28; d_call: -; cdr3_aa: CAGGAQGLRSNQPQHF; cdr3_nt: TGTGCCGGGGGGGCCCAGGGACTACGTAGCAATCAGCCCCAGCATTTT
clone_size: -; j_call: TRBJ1-1; v_call: TRBV5-4; d_call: -; cdr3_aa: CASSLDSLSGTEAFF; cdr3_nt: TGTGCCAGCAGCTTGGATTCCCTCTCGGGCACTGAAGCTTTCTTT
clone_size: -; j_call: TRBJ2-7; v_call: TRBV4-1; d_call: TRBD2; cdr3_aa: CASSPHSTSGRLYEQYF; cdr3_nt: TGCGCCAGCAGCCCCCATTCAACTAGCGGGAGATTGTACGAGCAGTACTTC
clone_size: -; j_call: TRBJ2-2; v_call: TRBV24-1; d_call: -; cdr3_aa: CATQGGALTGELFF; cdr3_nt: TGTGCCACCCAGGGCGGGGCCCTCACCGGGGAGCTGTTTTTT
clone_size: -; j_call: TRBJ1-2; v_call: TRBV5-4; d_call: -; cdr3_aa: CASSLGIGDYGYTF; cdr3_nt: TGTGCCAGCAGCTTGGGTATCGGGGACTATGGCTACACCTTC
clone_size: once; j_call: TRBJ1-2; v_call: TRBV28; d_call: -; cdr3_aa: CASRGGLLYGYTF; cdr3_nt: TGTGCCAGCAGGGGAGGACTCCTTTATGGCTACACCTTC
clone_size: -; j_call: TRBJ1-5; v_call: TRBV19; d_call: -; cdr3_aa: CASSVQDNSNQPQHF; cdr3_nt: TGTGCCAGTAGTGTACAGGACAATAGCAATCAGCCCCAGCATTTT
clone_size: -; j_call: TRBJ2-2; v_call: TRBV6-2/TRBV6-3; d_call: TRBD2; cdr3_aa: CASSYPVGGVNTGELFF; cdr3_nt: TGTGCCAGCAGTTACCCTGTTGGGGGGGTGAACACCGGGGAGCTGTTTTTT
clone_size: once; j_call: TRBJ2-5; v_call: TRBV5-1; d_call: TRBD2; cdr3_aa: CASSFGLAERGRETQYF; cdr3_nt: TGCGCCAGCAGCTTCGGACTAGCGGAGAGGGGGCGGGAGACCCAGTACTTC